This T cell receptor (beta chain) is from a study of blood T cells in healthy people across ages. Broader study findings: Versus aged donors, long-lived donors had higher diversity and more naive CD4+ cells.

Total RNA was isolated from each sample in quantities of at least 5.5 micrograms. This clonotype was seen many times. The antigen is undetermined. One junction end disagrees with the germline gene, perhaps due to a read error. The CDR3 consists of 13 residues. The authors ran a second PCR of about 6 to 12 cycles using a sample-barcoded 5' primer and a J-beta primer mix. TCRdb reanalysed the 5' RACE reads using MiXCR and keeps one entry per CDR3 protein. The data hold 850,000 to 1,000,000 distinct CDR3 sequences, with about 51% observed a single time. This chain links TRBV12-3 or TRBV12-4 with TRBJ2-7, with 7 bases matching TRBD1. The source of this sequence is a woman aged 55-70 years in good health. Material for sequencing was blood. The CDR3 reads CASSLGGVYEQYF. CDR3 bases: TGCGCCAGCAGCTTAGGGGGCGTGTACGAGCAGTACTTC.